This entry features one TCR beta chain sequence. Original data processing: Amplification of reference gene primers was used by the study to estimate nucleated cell counts. The repertoire was sequenced with immunoSEQ multiplex PCR; TCRdb's copy has only in-frame clones and lacks some. From that table come the V and J calls and clone size; the DNA was used to work out D and trimming. There are fewer than 200,000 clones in the sample; 90% occur only once, and approximately 0.48% lies in the top ten. The source of the sample is a study of blood T cell repertoires in COVID-19. Study-wide background: PBMCs, B-cell-depleted T cells, or T cells provided the cDNA or gDNA that made up the material.

Trimming removed 5 bases at V and 4 bases at J, with 15 bases between. CDR1 MDHEN and CDR2 SYDVKM come from the germline V gene. The CDR3 has 15 residues. The chain combines TRBV28 with TRBJ1-3, with a weak D call TRBD1 (5 bases). The TCR comes from a man in his forties or fifties with acute or convalescent COVID-19. Sequencing was performed on peripheral blood. In nucleotides, the CDR3 is TGTGCCAGCAGTGTCCTCAGGGCAGCAGGAAACACCATATATTTT. This gives the protein CASSVLRAAGNTIYF.